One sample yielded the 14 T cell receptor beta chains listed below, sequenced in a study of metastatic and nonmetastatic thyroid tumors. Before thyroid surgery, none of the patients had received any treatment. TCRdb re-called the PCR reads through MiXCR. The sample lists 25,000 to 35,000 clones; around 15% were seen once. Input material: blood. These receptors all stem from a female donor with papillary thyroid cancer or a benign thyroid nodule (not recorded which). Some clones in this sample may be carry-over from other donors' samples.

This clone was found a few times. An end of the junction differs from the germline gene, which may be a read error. The CDR3 DNA sequence: TGTGCCAGCAGTCTAAGACAGGGATCCTATGGCTACATCTTC. Its translation is CASSLRQGSYGYIF. The gene calls are TRBV12-3 or TRBV12-4 and TRBJ1-2, with 7 positions matching TRBD1. The CDR3 is 14 amino acids.

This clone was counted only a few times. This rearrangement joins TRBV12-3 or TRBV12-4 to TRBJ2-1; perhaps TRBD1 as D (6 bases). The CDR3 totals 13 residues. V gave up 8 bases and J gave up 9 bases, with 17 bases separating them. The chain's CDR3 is CASAFRGECEQFF. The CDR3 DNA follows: TGTGCCAGCGCCTTCAGGGGTGAGTGTGAGCAGTTCTTC.

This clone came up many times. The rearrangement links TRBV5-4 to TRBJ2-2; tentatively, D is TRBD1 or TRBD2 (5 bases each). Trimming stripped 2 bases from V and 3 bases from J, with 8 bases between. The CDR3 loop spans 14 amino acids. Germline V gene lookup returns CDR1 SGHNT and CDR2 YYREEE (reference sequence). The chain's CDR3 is CASSFWDDTGELFF. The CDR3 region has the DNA TGTGCCAGCAGCTTCTGGGACGACACCGGGGAGCTGTTTTTT.

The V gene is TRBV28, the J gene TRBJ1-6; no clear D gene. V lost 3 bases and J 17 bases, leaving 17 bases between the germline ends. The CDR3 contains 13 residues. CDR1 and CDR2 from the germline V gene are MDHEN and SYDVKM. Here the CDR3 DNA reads TGTGCCAGCAGTTTTTTGGCGCGCCTAGGCGTCCACTTT. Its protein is CASSFLARLGVHF.

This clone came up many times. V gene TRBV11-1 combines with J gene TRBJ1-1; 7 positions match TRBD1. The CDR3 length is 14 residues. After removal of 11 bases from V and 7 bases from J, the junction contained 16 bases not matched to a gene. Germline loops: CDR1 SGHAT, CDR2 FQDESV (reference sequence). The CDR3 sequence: CASGRQGGSFEAFF. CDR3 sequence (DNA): TGTGCCTCCGGCAGACAGGGAGGTTCTTTTGAAGCTTTCTTT.

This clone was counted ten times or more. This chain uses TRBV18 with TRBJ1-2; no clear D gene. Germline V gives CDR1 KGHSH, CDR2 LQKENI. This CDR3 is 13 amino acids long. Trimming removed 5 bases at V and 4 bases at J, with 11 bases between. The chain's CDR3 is CASSVDMPYGYTF. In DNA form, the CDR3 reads TGTGCCAGCTCAGTTGACATGCCCTATGGCTACACCTTC.

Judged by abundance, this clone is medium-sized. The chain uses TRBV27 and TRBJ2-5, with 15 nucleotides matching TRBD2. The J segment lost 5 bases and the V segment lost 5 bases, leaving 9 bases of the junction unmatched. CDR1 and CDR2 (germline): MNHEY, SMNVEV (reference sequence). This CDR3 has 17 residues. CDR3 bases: TGTGCCAGCAGTCCCTGGACTAGCGGGAGGGCCGGGGAGACCCAGTACTTC. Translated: CASSPWTSGRAGETQYF.

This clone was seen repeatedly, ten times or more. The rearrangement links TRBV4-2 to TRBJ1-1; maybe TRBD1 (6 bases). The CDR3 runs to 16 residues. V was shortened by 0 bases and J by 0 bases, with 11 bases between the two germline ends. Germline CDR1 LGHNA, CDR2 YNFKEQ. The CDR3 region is CASSQEWGGMNTEAFF. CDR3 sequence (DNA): TGTGCCAGCAGCCAAGAATGGGGGGGCATGAACACTGAAGCTTTCTTT.

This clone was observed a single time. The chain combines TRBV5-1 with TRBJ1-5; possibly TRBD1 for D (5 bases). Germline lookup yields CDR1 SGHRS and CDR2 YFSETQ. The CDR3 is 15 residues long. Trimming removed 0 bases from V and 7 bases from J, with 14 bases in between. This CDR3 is CASSLDPGGGQPQHF. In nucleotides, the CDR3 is TGCGCCAGCAGCTTGGACCCGGGGGGTGGGCAGCCCCAGCATTTT. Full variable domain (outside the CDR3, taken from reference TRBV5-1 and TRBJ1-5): KAGVTQTPRYLIKTRGQQVTLSCSPISGHRSVSWYQQTPGQGLQFLFEYFSETQRNKGNFPGRFSGRQFSNSRSEMNVSTLELGDSALYLCASSLDPGGGQPQHFGDGTRLSIL.

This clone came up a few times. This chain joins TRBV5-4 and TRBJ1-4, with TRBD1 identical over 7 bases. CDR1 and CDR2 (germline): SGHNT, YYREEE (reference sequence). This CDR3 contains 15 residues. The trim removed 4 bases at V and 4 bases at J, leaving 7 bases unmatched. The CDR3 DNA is TGTGCCAGCAGCACTAACAGGGGAGTTAATGAAAAACTGTTTTTT. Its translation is CASSTNRGVNEKLFF.

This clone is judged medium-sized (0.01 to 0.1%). The CDR3 region is CASSLNRGSPRGNQPQHF. The CDR3 DNA reads TGTGCCAGCAGTTTAAACAGGGGATCACCCAGGGGCAATCAGCCCCAGCATTTT. This chain uses TRBV28 with TRBJ1-5; TRBD1 matches at 7 bases. CDR1 is MDHEN, CDR2 SYDVKM, per germline. CDR3 length equals 18 residues. Germline trimming cut 2 bases from V and 2 bases from J; bases unmatched to any gene: 12.

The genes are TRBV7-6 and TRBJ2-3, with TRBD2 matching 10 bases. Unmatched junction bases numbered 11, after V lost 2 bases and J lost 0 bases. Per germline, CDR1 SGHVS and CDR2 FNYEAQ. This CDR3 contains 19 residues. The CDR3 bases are TGTGCCAGCAGCTTAATAGGACTAGCGGAGAGTACCAGCACAGATACGCAGTATTTT. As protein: CASSLIGLAESTSTDTQYF.

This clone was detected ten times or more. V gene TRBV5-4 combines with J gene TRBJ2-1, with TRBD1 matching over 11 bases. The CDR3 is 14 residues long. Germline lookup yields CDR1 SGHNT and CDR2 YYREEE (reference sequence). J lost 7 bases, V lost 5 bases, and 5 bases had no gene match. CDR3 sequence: CASRDRGLRNEQFF. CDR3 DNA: TGTGCCAGCAGGGACAGGGGGCTCAGGAATGAGCAGTTCTTC.

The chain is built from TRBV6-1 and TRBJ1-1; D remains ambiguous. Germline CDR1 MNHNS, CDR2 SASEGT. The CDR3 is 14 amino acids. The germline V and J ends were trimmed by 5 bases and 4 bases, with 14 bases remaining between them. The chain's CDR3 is CASSIYRVSTEAFF. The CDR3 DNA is TGTGCCAGCAGTATATATAGGGTAAGCACTGAAGCTTTCTTT.